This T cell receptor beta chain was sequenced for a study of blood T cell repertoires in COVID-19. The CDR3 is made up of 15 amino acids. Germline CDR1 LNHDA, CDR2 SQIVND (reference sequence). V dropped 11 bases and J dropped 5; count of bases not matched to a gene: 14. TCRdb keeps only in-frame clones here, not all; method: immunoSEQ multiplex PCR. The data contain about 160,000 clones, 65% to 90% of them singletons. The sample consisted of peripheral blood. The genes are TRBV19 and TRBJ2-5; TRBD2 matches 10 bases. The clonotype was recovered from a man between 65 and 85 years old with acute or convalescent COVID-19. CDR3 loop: CARNSSGRTRETQYF. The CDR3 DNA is TGTGCCCGTAACTCTAGCGGGAGAACGCGGGAGACCCAGTACTTC.